This T cell receptor (beta chain) derives from a study of cytomegalovirus exposure and HLA in healthy donors (dated by TCRdb to about 2017). The study in broad terms: In an earlier analysis of 587 of the donors, approximately 260 Gb of sequence data and 117 million unique TCR beta sequences from 180 million or so T cells were reported. Roughly 300 gigabases of sequencing data and about 92 million unique TCR sequences made up an early release that covered approximately 620 HLA-typed donors. Of the 350 to 450 genotyped donors, more than 75% were placed in the genetic ancestry cluster associated with self-reported Caucasian donors. The study aimed to test whether cataloging public T cell receptors could reveal signatures of past pathogen exposure. Using immunosequencing, the study profiled T cell repertoires from around 680 subjects and related those repertoires to cytomegalovirus serostatus. Besides the first cohort of hundreds of subjects, a separate validation cohort made up of some 110 different subjects was used. The study combined high-throughput TCR immunosequencing, statistical association of individual TCRs with disease status, and machine learning to predict cytomegalovirus infection status. A later analysis re-examined previously published TCR beta repertoires from hundreds of donors and added high-resolution HLA genotyping to investigate patterns of TCR occurrence. In the later analysis, no new phenotypic data were used to find candidate immune exposures; instead, reliance was placed on TCR beta sequences and their occurrence across donors. In an earlier analysis of 500 to 650 of the donors, high-throughput TCR beta sequencing was used to judge whether each TCR beta V gene segment behaved as functional or pseudogenic. Donor age, sex, ethnicity and CMV serostatus were compiled alongside the repertoire data. A later genetic analysis took genome-wide SNP genotypes for about 55% of the roughly 670 donors and used that subset as a discovery cohort. All discovery cohort repertoires had been generated on a single sequencing platform. Class I and class II HLA loci were covered by the typing at four-digit resolution. Typing coverage varied by locus: roughly 620-630 donors for A, B, C, DRB1 and DQB1; roughly 500 for DQA1; more than 600 for DPA1; approximately 490 for DPB1. About 5 DR-DQ haplotypes were handled as single units for association and clustering, since linkage in the cohort was strong. Among 300 to 500 genotyped donors of the cohort, an average of roughly 230,000 unique TCR beta nucleotide sequences was sequenced per donor, of which 15% to 20% were non-productive.

Libraries were made using the immunoSEQ multiplex PCR assay. For the multiplex PCR, a mixture combining 60 forward primers for TCR Vbeta segments and 13 reverse primers for TCR Jbeta segments was used. A multiplex PCR assay on genomic DNA amplified the CDR3 region of rearranged TCR beta genes. The Illumina HiSeq System was used to sequence the amplified TCR beta libraries as 87-base-pair reads. As for the original processing: Across the roughly 700 repertoires, a later analysis counted some 81 million unique TCR beta chains, 9 million to 14 million of which were shared by at least two donors. To remove PCR and sequencing errors, raw reads were error-corrected and collapsed into unique sequences using a nearest-neighbor algorithm that merged closely related sequences. Alignment of CDR3 sequences to IMGT reference sequences was used to assign V, D and J gene segments. For a sequence to be retained, a match of at least six nucleotides to both a V gene segment and a J gene segment was required. A rearrangement counted as productive if the CDR3 had no stop codons and remained in frame with V and J, and every other rearrangement counted as non-productive. Following IMGT convention, CDR3 was defined as the stretch from the second conserved V-encoded cysteine up to the conserved J-encoded phenylalanine. In an earlier analysis of roughly 610 of the donors, sequences lacking an unambiguous match to a single V gene segment were excluded. An earlier analysis of roughly 590 of the donors called V segments functional above 56.7% productive rearrangements and segregating when the between-donor standard deviation exceeded 5%. A statistical classification framework was built for diagnosing cytomegalovirus status from the catalog of TCR beta chain sequences. In a later analysis, TCR nucleotide sequences were compared against IMGT/GENE-DB human TR gene sequences so that V and J genes could be assigned. The TCRdist pipeline was used in a later analysis to assign CDR3 sequences and most-parsimonious VDJ recombination scenarios. In a later analysis, each TCR beta chain was defined by its CDR3 amino acid sequence together with its V-gene family, and reads lacking a unique V-gene family were excluded. In a later analysis, fewer than 600 highly shared, low-generation-probability nucleotide sequences were removed to address suspected cross-contamination and a sequencing artifact. A later analysis calculated a clonal expansion index for each public chain from normalized within-repertoire ranks of inferred template counts. A later analysis computed generation probabilities with a VDJ recombination model fitted to out-of-frame rearrangements, and checked the results against IGoR. A later analysis scored TCR-TCR, TCR-HLA and TCR-CMV co-occurrence with hypergeometric tests, applying a repertoire-size bias correction to TCR pairs. To estimate false discovery rates, a later analysis permuted the HLA or CMV assignments 20 times. A later analysis grouped co-occurring TCRs with DBSCAN, adding TCRdist sequence similarity when clustering within HLA-allele-positive subsets. Repertoires with fewer than 30,000 or more than 120,000 public chains were left out of co-occurrence clustering, as were about 5 repertoires with anomalous nucleotide sharing. TCRdb took over this immuneACCESS table, retaining in-frame rearrangements with V and J assigned. Such tables are incomplete; in checked studies, under half of the missing clones stem from an unresolved V gene, and the remainder is unexplained. The DNA was the basis for D and trimming; V, J and clone size are from that table. The sample yields 60,000 to 75,000 clones; 75% to 80% were counted once. Together, the top ten hold about 8% of the sample.

Here is what the overall study found, with its caveats: The authors suggested that the approach could potentially be extended to other disease states and immunological phenotypes. V-gene and J-gene trimming of TCR beta chains was associated with a missense DCLRE1C variant in a later genetic analysis, and the association was replicated in an independent cohort. Because counts were too low, 15 to 20 rarely observed V segments, including chromosome 9 orphons, were excluded from the earlier analysis of roughly 580 of the donors. At a false discovery rate of 0.05, a later analysis linked some 17,000 TCR beta sequences to specific HLA alleles. Assigning TCR associations to individual alleles was difficult when HLA alleles, especially DR and DQ, strongly co-occurred. Because the 87-base-pair reads could not distinguish some IMGT-functional V segments, including TRBV6-2 and TRBV6-3, those segments were excluded. A later genetic analysis reported fewer N-insertions in productive TCRs among donors in an Asian-associated ancestry cluster than the roughly 700-donor mean. CMV serostatus was the only immune exposure information available for the cohort. Cytomegalovirus status was reported to be diagnosed by the classifier with high specificity and sensitivity in both the original and validation cohorts. Several of the top co-occurrence clusters appeared to be linked to parvovirus B19, influenza, CMV and Epstein-Barr virus, according to a later analysis. Most TCR sequences were observed very rarely across donors, whereas some public TCRs were present in many individuals. In an earlier analysis of about 600 of the donors, most TCR beta V segments appeared in productive rearrangements about 90% or about 30% of the time, broadly matching IMGT annotations. Three of the identified cytomegalovirus-associated TCR beta chains were confirmed in vitro to be specific for cytomegalovirus antigens. Correlated functional status among segregating V segments might reflect linkage disequilibrium, but an unknown experimental factor could not be ruled out. The sequencing pipeline was judged likely to have produced a cluster of highly shared sequence variants as a technical artifact. In a later analysis, TCR association rates were found to vary across HLA loci, with the most associated TCRs seen for DRB1 alleles and the fewest for HLA-C alleles. The study gave a list of more than 150 TCR beta chains associated with cytomegalovirus. In a later analysis, HLA-associated TCR beta chains showed more clonal expansion and lower generation probabilities than non-associated chains that were equally common. Roughly uniform sequencing depth across donors was assumed in presence/absence analyses, although this assumption may not hold. HLA typing was unavailable for some donors at each locus, so association tests used only the typed subset. In a later analysis, most CMV-associated TCR beta chains were found to appear HLA-restricted, with HLA associations seemingly driven largely by CMV exposure. This cohort had only TCR beta chains sequenced, and the lack of alpha or paired-chain data limited which features could be detected. A further reported finding was that TCR beta sequences accurately predicted the HLA-A and HLA-B alleles for most subjects in the first cohort.

In total, 666 healthy bone marrow donors made up the cohort. All cohort members were sampled while nominally healthy, although unrecorded immune exposures were likely present. The donor was CMV seropositive and was included in the group of 300 or so seropositive cohort members. Each donor provided a peripheral blood sample, and peripheral blood mononuclear cells were used for TCR beta sequencing. Genomic DNA extraction from the blood cell samples was performed with the Qiagen DNeasy Blood Extraction Kit. This clone has just a few counts. Its antigen remains unidentified. No much larger clone exists at a distance of one base, and base qualities are not known. Taken from cysteine to phenylalanine, the CDR3 has 14 residues. Of all the DNA, just the CDR3 is kept, 42 bases in frame from base 1. The trim is 9 bases for V and 1 base for J, with a gap of 16 bases between the germline ends. The germline V gene supplies CDR1 MDHEN and CDR2 SYDVKM.

In this chain, TRBV28 is recombined with TRBJ2-7; TRBD1 could be the D gene, as 6 bases match. This TCR derives from a man aged 18 to 30 in good health and CMV-seropositive. Sequenced sample: PBMCs. The DNA sequence is given as TGTGCCAGTCGACCAGGGGTAGGGTCCTACGAGCAGTACTTC. Its protein is CASRPGVGSYEQYF.